Described below is a single T cell receptor beta chain sequence and its context. This entry comes from a study of CD8+ T cells in alopecia areata. V lost 6 bases, J lost 3 bases, and 7 bases stayed unmatched. This CDR3 has 14 amino acids. Germline CDR1 and CDR2: MDHEN and SYDVKM. RNA extraction and reverse transcription yielded cDNA as sequencing template. Assay used: immunoSEQ multiplex PCR; TCRdb lists only in-frame clones, some missing. The sample yields about 110,000 clones, 58% seen once. The TCR originated in a human donor with alopecia areata. The chain couples TRBV28 to TRBJ2-7; 8 nucleotides align to TRBD1. The sequenced sample was NKG2D-low CD8+ T cells sorted from blood. CDR3 nucleotides: TGTGCCAGCAGAAAACCTGGACAGGGCTACGAGCAGTACTTC. Translation gives CASRKPGQGYEQYF.